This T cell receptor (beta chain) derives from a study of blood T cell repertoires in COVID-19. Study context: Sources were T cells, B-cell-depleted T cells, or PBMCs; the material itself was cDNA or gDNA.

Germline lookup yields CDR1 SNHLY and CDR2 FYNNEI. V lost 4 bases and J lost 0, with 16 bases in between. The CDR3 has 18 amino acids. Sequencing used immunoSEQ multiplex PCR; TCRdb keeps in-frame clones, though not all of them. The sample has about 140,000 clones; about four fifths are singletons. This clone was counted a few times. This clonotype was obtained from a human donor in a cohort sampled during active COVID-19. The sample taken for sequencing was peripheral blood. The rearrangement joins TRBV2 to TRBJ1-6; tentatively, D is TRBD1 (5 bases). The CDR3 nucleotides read TGTGCCAGCAGTGTACTAAGGGACGGGAGCTCCTATAATTCACCCCTCCACTTT. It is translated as CASSVLRDGSSYNSPLHF.